This T cell receptor beta chain originates from a study of blood T cell repertoires in COVID-19. Turning to the study itself: T cells, B-cell-depleted T cells, or PBMCs provided the cDNA or gDNA that served as material.

Some clones are missing from TCRdb's copy, which holds only in-frame ones; the method was immunoSEQ multiplex PCR. The repertoire holds over 150,000 clones, with 70% to 85% as singletons. Participants were aged roughly 18 to 90 years, lived in around 22 US areas, and enrolled virtually. Allocation to cohorts depended on clinical history reported by the participants. Recovered participants had two consecutive negative NP/OP PCR tests, healthcare professional clearance, or symptom resolution. The clonotype comes from a woman aged 25 to 39 who had recovered from COVID-19. The sequenced sample consisted of PBMCs or T cells enriched from blood (not recorded which).

The CDR3 nucleotides read TGCGCCAGCAGCCCGGGCCTACTCGCCAGGGCCACTGAAGCTTTCTTT. Its translation is CASSPGLLARATEAFF. This chain links TRBV4-1 with TRBJ1-1; maybe TRBD1 (5 bases). Germline V lookup: CDR1 MGHRA, CDR2 YSYEKL. V was pared by 4 bases and J by 4 bases, with 19 bases between. The CDR3 extends over 16 amino acids.